The 2 T cell receptor beta chains below all came from one sample that was sequenced in a study of tumor-infiltrating lymphocytes in primary liver carcinoma. Researchers generated TCR beta cDNA from about 460 ng of total RNA, relying on a constant-region primer. For TCR beta, libraries were produced by three nested multiplex PCR rounds using slightly modified ARM-PCR. The opening two PCR rounds, around 11 cycles each, paired TRBV1-TRBV30 forward primers with a C-beta reverse primer. TCRdb re-analysed the multiplex PCR reads in MiXCR, keeping a single row per CDR3 protein. This sample has 320,000 or so distinct CDR3 sequences, with around three fifths found just once. In addition to blood RNA drawn from unsorted whole blood, germline DNA was extracted. The specimen was peripheral blood. These receptors were obtained from a man between 35 and 55 years old with primary liver carcinoma and hepatitis B virus infection.

The rearrangement uses TRBV5-1 and TRBJ2-7; 7 bases fit TRBD2. This CDR3 is built from 15 residues. Trimming removed 0 bases from V and 1 base from J; junction bases left unmatched: 4. Germline assignment: CDR1 SGHRS and CDR2 YFSETQ. The CDR3 loop reads CASSLATSVSYEQYF. The CDR3 nucleotides read TGCGCCAGCAGCTTGGCTACTAGCGTTTCCTACGAGCAGTACTTC.

In regard to this clonotype: A much larger clone differs from this one at a single base, so this may be a read error. The V call is TRBV7-8, the J call TRBJ2-1; D is unclear. Germline V gene lookup returns CDR1 SGHVS and CDR2 FQNEAQ. The CDR3 runs to 13 residues. The CDR3 coding sequence is TGTGCCAGCACCTTAGTGACTTACAATGAGCAGTTCTTC. Translating gives CASTLVTYNEQFF. The entire variable domain, with the rest obtained from reference TRBV7-8 and TRBJ2-1, is as follows: GAGVSQSPRYKVAKRGQDVALRCDPISGHVSLFWYQQALGQGPEFLTYFQNEAQLDKSGLPSDRFFAERPEGSVSTLKIQRTQQEDSAVYLCASTLVTYNEQFFGPGTRLTVL.